Sequencing of this T cell receptor (beta chain) was carried out in a study of blood T cell repertoires in COVID-19. Study-wide background: PBMCs, B-cell-depleted T cells, or T cells provided the cDNA or gDNA that made up the material.

Trimming pared 6 bases from V and 6 bases from J, leaving 18 bases between. This CDR3 is built from 14 residues. From germline, CDR1 is ENHRY and CDR2 SYGVKD. Here immunoSEQ multiplex PCR was the method, and the copy in TCRdb shows in-frame clones only, minus some. The repertoire holds 200,000 to 250,000 clones, with 65% to 90% as singletons. The sequenced material came from peripheral blood. The origin of this receptor is a man aged 50 to 60 with active or convalescent COVID-19. The V gene is TRBV10-3, the J gene TRBJ2-7, with D possibly being TRBD1 (6 bases). The CDR3 DNA reads as TGTGCCATCAGCCAAAACCAGGGGTGGCGCGAGCAGTACTTC. It encodes CAISQNQGWREQYF.